This T cell receptor beta chain is drawn from a study of T-cell reconstitution after alpha-beta-depleted transplantation in children. Study-wide points: After transplant, high TCRbeta diversity at day 60 in some patients arose from surviving recipient T cells and thymic progenitors. Alpha-beta T cells present about two months after transplant were reported to originate from several hundred expanded graft clones.

V lost 5 bases and J lost 3, with 13 bases in between. The CDR3 is 15 residues long. It was with unique molecular identifiers that the TCRbeta library was prepared. TCRdb redid the calling of the PCR reads with MiXCR, one entry per CDR3 protein. The table lists about 600,000 distinct CDR3 sequences, roughly 13% of them singletons. This clonotype was found many times. Its matching antigen is unknown. The chain has TRBV12-3 or TRBV12-4 and TRBJ2-2; D remains unclear. The sample here was PBMCs, mostly from graft donor cells, taken 360 days after TCRalphabeta/CD19-depleted stem cell transplant. This receptor was identified in a male patient under 18 who had a stem cell transplant for acute myeloid leukemia, so the T cells may come from the graft donor. This CDR3 reads CASSGRTLYTGELFF. As DNA, the CDR3 is TGTGCCAGCAGTGGGCGGACGCTGTACACCGGGGAGCTGTTTTTT.